A selection of T cell receptor beta chains follows, all from one sample in a study of T cells in localized non-small cell lung cancer. Some clones are missing from TCRdb's copy, which holds only in-frame ones; the method was immunoSEQ multiplex PCR. Of 2,000 to 2,500 clones in the sample, roughly 26% were seen once. This material consisted of normal lung tissue next to the tumor, taken before any cancer treatment. These receptor sequences come from a woman aged 35 to 69 with stage I lung adenocarcinoma. The CDR3 runs from the conserved cysteine through the conserved F or W. Fields, in order: V gene, J gene, D gene, clone size, CDR3 protein, CDR3 DNA. D genes are given only for firm matches. Some rows mark clone size as missing; the rest say once, few, many or name a class of expanded clone.

v_gene: TRBV19
j_gene: TRBJ1-3
d_gene: TRBD1
abundance: -
CDR3aa: CAPQGARSGNTIYF
CDR3nt: TGTGCCCCCCAGGGGGCACGCTCTGGAAACACCATATATTTT

v_gene: TRBV5-1
j_gene: TRBJ1-1
d_gene: -
abundance: -
CDR3aa: CASSFDIRNTEAFF
CDR3nt: TGCGCCAGCAGCTTCGACATAAGGAACACTGAAGCTTTCTTT

v_gene: TRBV18
j_gene: TRBJ2-7
d_gene: -
abundance: -
CDR3aa: CASSPLMTQASGFEQYF
CDR3nt: TGTGCCAGCTCACCACTAATGACGCAGGCCTCGGGCTTCGAGCAGTACTTC

v_gene: TRBV5-1
j_gene: TRBJ1-1
d_gene: TRBD1
abundance: -
CDR3aa: CASSPGGAFLNTEAFF
CDR3nt: TGCGCCAGCAGCCCAGGGGGGGCTTTTTTGAACACTGAAGCTTTCTTT

v_gene: TRBV11-3
j_gene: TRBJ1-2
d_gene: -
abundance: -
CDR3aa: CASSLGVGTGANYGYTF
CDR3nt: TGTGCCAGCAGCTTAGGGGTTGGCACAGGAGCTAACTATGGCTACACCTTC

v_gene: TRBV9
j_gene: TRBJ2-1
d_gene: -
abundance: few
CDR3aa: CATRGAGDNEQFF
CDR3nt: TGTGCCACCCGGGGGGCTGGAGACAATGAGCAGTTCTTC

v_gene: TRBV19
j_gene: TRBJ2-4
d_gene: -
abundance: once
CDR3aa: CASSIGGGESAKNIQYF
CDR3nt: TGTGCCAGTAGTATTGGCGGGGGCGAATCGGCCAAAAACATTCAGTACTTC

v_gene: TRBV6-8
j_gene: TRBJ2-1
d_gene: TRBD2
abundance: -
CDR3aa: CASSSRLAGGNEQFF
CDR3nt: TGTGCCAGCAGTTCTAGACTAGCGGGGGGGAATGAGCAGTTCTTC

v_gene: TRBV5-1
j_gene: TRBJ1-4
d_gene: -
abundance: -
CDR3aa: CASSLTGQNEKLFF
CDR3nt: TGCGCCAGCAGCTTGACTGGACAAAATGAAAAACTGTTTTTT

v_gene: TRBV11-3
j_gene: TRBJ1-1
d_gene: TRBD1
abundance: few
CDR3aa: CASSSGTGSTEAFF
CDR3nt: TGTGCCAGCAGCTCCGGGACAGGTAGCACTGAAGCTTTCTTT

v_gene: TRBV28
j_gene: TRBJ2-3
d_gene: -
abundance: few
CDR3aa: CASSLSKWGWGRTDTQYF
CDR3nt: TGTGCCAGCAGTTTATCTAAGTGGGGGTGGGGGCGCACAGATACGCAGTATTTT

v_gene: TRBV10-3
j_gene: TRBJ2-7
d_gene: TRBD2
abundance: -
CDR3aa: CAISETPGLADYEQYF
CDR3nt: TGTGCCATCAGTGAGACTCCGGGACTAGCGGACTACGAGCAGTACTTC

v_gene: TRBV7-2
j_gene: TRBJ1-1
d_gene: TRBD1
abundance: few
CDR3aa: CASSSAGDSEAFF
CDR3nt: TGTGCCAGCAGCTCGGCTGGGGACAGTGAAGCTTTCTTT

v_gene: TRBV19
j_gene: TRBJ2-5
d_gene: -
abundance: -
CDR3aa: CASSSLRQETQYF
CDR3nt: TGTGCCAGTAGTTCGCTCCGGCAAGAGACCCAGTACTTC

v_gene: TRBV11-3
j_gene: TRBJ2-1
d_gene: -
abundance: -
CDR3aa: CASSFTTGIHNEQFF
CDR3nt: TGTGCCAGCAGCTTCACGACAGGAATTCACAATGAGCAGTTCTTC

v_gene: TRBV6-8
j_gene: TRBJ2-7
d_gene: TRBD2
abundance: -
CDR3aa: CASRRTSWSYEQYF
CDR3nt: TGTGCCAGCAGGAGGACTAGTTGGTCCTACGAGCAGTACTTC

v_gene: TRBV6-8
j_gene: TRBJ2-1
d_gene: -
abundance: -
CDR3aa: CASSGGWWGGQNEQFF
CDR3nt: TGTGCCAGCAGTGGAGGTTGGTGGGGGGGCCAAAATGAGCAGTTCTTC

v_gene: TRBV6-8
j_gene: TRBJ1-4
d_gene: -
abundance: -
CDR3aa: CASSDRAFVEKLFF
CDR3nt: TGTGCCAGCAGTGATCGTGCCTTCGTGGAAAAACTGTTTTTT

v_gene: TRBV11-3
j_gene: TRBJ1-1
d_gene: TRBD1
abundance: large
CDR3aa: CASRITGTGTMNTEAFF
CDR3nt: TGTGCCAGCAGGATAACCGGGACAGGGACTATGAACACTGAAGCTTTCTTT

v_gene: TRBV18
j_gene: TRBJ1-1
d_gene: -
abundance: -
CDR3aa: CASSQSRADVSEAFF
CDR3nt: TGTGCCAGCTCACAAAGTAGGGCAGACGTCTCTGAAGCTTTCTTT

v_gene: TRBV28
j_gene: TRBJ1-4
d_gene: -
abundance: few
CDR3aa: CASSLTDTNEKLFF
CDR3nt: TGTGCCAGCAGTTTAACGGATACTAATGAAAAACTGTTTTTT

v_gene: TRBV10-2
j_gene: TRBJ1-5
d_gene: -
abundance: -
CDR3aa: CASSESTARGQPQHF
CDR3nt: TGCGCCAGCAGTGAGTCGACGGCGAGGGGTCAGCCCCAGCATTTT

v_gene: TRBV6-8
j_gene: TRBJ2-5
d_gene: -
abundance: few
CDR3aa: CAIREGGGQETQYF
CDR3nt: TGTGCCATCAGGGAGGGGGGAGGTCAGGAGACCCAGTACTTC

v_gene: TRBV11-3
j_gene: TRBJ2-1
d_gene: TRBD2
abundance: -
CDR3aa: CASSPLAGGLPYNEQFF
CDR3nt: TGTGCCAGCAGCCCTCTAGCGGGGGGCTTACCCTACAATGAGCAGTTCTTC

v_gene: TRBV30
j_gene: TRBJ1-1
d_gene: -
abundance: -
CDR3aa: CAWSKMNTEAFF
CDR3nt: TGTGCCTGGAGCAAGATGAACACTGAAGCTTTCTTT

v_gene: TRBV11-3
j_gene: TRBJ2-2
d_gene: -
abundance: medium-sized
CDR3aa: CASSSLLGAGRTRGGELFF
CDR3nt: TGTGCCAGCAGCTCATTGCTCGGCGCGGGCCGAACCCGGGGCGGGGAGCTGTTTTTT

v_gene: TRBV11-3
j_gene: TRBJ2-2
d_gene: -
abundance: -
CDR3aa: CASPSRGRNTGELFF
CDR3nt: TGTGCCAGCCCCAGTAGGGGCCGCAACACCGGGGAGCTGTTTTTT

v_gene: TRBV6-8
j_gene: TRBJ2-3
d_gene: TRBD2
abundance: medium-sized
CDR3aa: CASSLSSGNTQYF
CDR3nt: TGTGCCAGCAGCCTCTCTAGCGGAAATACGCAGTATTTT

v_gene: TRBV9
j_gene: TRBJ2-1
d_gene: TRBD2
abundance: few
CDR3aa: CASSVIAGGYNEQFF
CDR3nt: TGTGCCAGCAGCGTAATAGCGGGGGGATACAATGAGCAGTTCTTC

v_gene: TRBV28
j_gene: TRBJ1-2
d_gene: -
abundance: -
CDR3aa: CASSLIGANYGYTF
CDR3nt: TGTGCCAGCAGTTTAATCGGGGCTAACTATGGCTACACCTTC

v_gene: TRBV9
j_gene: TRBJ1-3
d_gene: TRBD1
abundance: few
CDR3aa: CASSVLGDSSGNTIYF
CDR3nt: TGTGCCAGCAGCGTCCTTGGGGACAGTAGCGGAAACACCATATATTTT

v_gene: TRBV9
j_gene: TRBJ2-3
d_gene: TRBD2
abundance: -
CDR3aa: CASSNAGGLVADTQYF
CDR3nt: TGTGCCAGCAGCAACGCGGGGGGGCTTGTCGCAGATACGCAGTATTTT

v_gene: TRBV6-1
j_gene: TRBJ1-1
d_gene: -
abundance: -
CDR3aa: CASSEEGGRGNTEAFF
CDR3nt: TGTGCCAGCAGTGAAGAAGGAGGGAGGGGTAACACTGAAGCTTTCTTT

v_gene: TRBV10-2
j_gene: TRBJ1-5
d_gene: -
abundance: once
CDR3aa: CASSSGTNQPQHF
CDR3nt: TGCGCCAGCAGTTCCGGGACAAATCAGCCCCAGCATTTT

v_gene: TRBV10-3
j_gene: TRBJ1-2
d_gene: TRBD1
abundance: few
CDR3aa: CAISESGTGLYGYTF
CDR3nt: TGTGCCATCAGTGAGTCCGGGACAGGACTCTATGGCTACACCTTC

v_gene: TRBV18
j_gene: TRBJ1-1
d_gene: -
abundance: -
CDR3aa: CASVGAANTEAFF
CDR3nt: TGTGCCAGCGTAGGGGCGGCGAACACTGAAGCTTTCTTT

v_gene: TRBV11-3
j_gene: TRBJ2-5
d_gene: TRBD1
abundance: -
CDR3aa: CASSLAGRGQETQYF
CDR3nt: TGTGCCAGCAGCTTGGCCGGCAGGGGGCAAGAGACCCAGTACTTC

v_gene: TRBV5-1
j_gene: TRBJ1-1
d_gene: -
abundance: once
CDR3aa: CASSFQGEGTEAFF
CDR3nt: TGCGCCAGCAGCTTCCAGGGAGAGGGCACTGAAGCTTTCTTT

v_gene: TRBV6-8
j_gene: TRBJ1-1
d_gene: -
abundance: few
CDR3aa: CASSVPGTEAFF
CDR3nt: TGTGCCAGCAGTGTTCCGGGCACTGAAGCTTTCTTT

v_gene: TRBV28
j_gene: TRBJ2-7
d_gene: -
abundance: few
CDR3aa: CASSLPGNSPYEQYF
CDR3nt: TGTGCCAGCAGTTTGCCAGGGAATAGCCCCTACGAGCAGTACTTC

v_gene: TRBV11-3
j_gene: TRBJ1-4
d_gene: -
abundance: -
CDR3aa: CASSLYGSANEKLFF
CDR3nt: TGTGCCAGCAGCCTGTATGGGTCGGCTAATGAAAAACTGTTTTTT

v_gene: TRBV28
j_gene: TRBJ1-4
d_gene: TRBD1
abundance: -
CDR3aa: CASSYLSGGYEKLFF
CDR3nt: TGTGCCAGCAGCTATCTTTCAGGGGGTTATGAAAAACTGTTTTTT

v_gene: TRBV18
j_gene: TRBJ2-7
d_gene: -
abundance: -
CDR3aa: CASSRDPSGEQYF
CDR3nt: TGTGCCAGCTCGCGCGACCCCTCGGGCGAGCAGTACTTC

v_gene: TRBV13
j_gene: TRBJ1-1
d_gene: -
abundance: medium-sized
CDR3aa: CASSLGKVWNTEAFF
CDR3nt: TGTGCCAGCAGCTTAGGCAAGGTTTGGAACACTGAAGCTTTCTTT

v_gene: TRBV6-8
j_gene: TRBJ2-3
d_gene: TRBD1
abundance: few
CDR3aa: CASLRTGNGGLGTDTQYF
CDR3nt: TGTGCCAGTCTTAGGACAGGGAATGGTGGGTTGGGCACAGATACGCAGTATTTT

v_gene: TRBV9
j_gene: TRBJ1-2
d_gene: -
abundance: -
CDR3aa: CASSVGGQTNYGYTF
CDR3nt: TGTGCCAGCAGCGTAGGGGGGCAGACTAACTATGGCTACACCTTC

v_gene: TRBV18
j_gene: TRBJ1-3
d_gene: -
abundance: -
CDR3aa: CASSPRVALRSSGNTIYF
CDR3nt: TGTGCCAGCTCACCGAGGGTGGCCTTAAGGAGTTCTGGAAACACCATATATTTT

v_gene: TRBV11-3
j_gene: TRBJ1-6
d_gene: -
abundance: medium-sized
CDR3aa: CASSLDGANSPLHF
CDR3nt: TGTGCCAGCAGCTTGGACGGAGCAAATTCACCCCTCCACTTT

v_gene: TRBV11-3
j_gene: TRBJ1-1
d_gene: TRBD1
abundance: -
CDR3aa: CASSPRQGGIMRTEAFF
CDR3nt: TGTGCCAGCAGCCCGCGACAGGGGGGCATCATGAGAACTGAAGCTTTCTTT

v_gene: TRBV11-3
j_gene: TRBJ2-1
d_gene: TRBD2
abundance: -
CDR3aa: CASSLEGGRGGRNEQFF
CDR3nt: TGTGCCAGCAGCTTAGAGGGCGGTCGGGGGGGCCGGAATGAGCAGTTCTTC

v_gene: TRBV18
j_gene: TRBJ1-5
d_gene: -
abundance: -
CDR3aa: CASSPMILAADKQPQHF
CDR3nt: TGTGCCAGCTCACCAATGATTCTTGCCGCGGACAAGCAGCCCCAGCATTTT

v_gene: TRBV6-8
j_gene: TRBJ2-1
d_gene: TRBD2
abundance: medium-sized
CDR3aa: CAIRDGGYNEQFF
CDR3nt: TGTGCCATCAGGGACGGGGGGTACAATGAGCAGTTCTTC

v_gene: TRBV28
j_gene: TRBJ1-5
d_gene: -
abundance: -
CDR3aa: CASTRGEQPQHF
CDR3nt: TGTGCCAGCACCCGGGGGGAGCAGCCCCAGCATTTT